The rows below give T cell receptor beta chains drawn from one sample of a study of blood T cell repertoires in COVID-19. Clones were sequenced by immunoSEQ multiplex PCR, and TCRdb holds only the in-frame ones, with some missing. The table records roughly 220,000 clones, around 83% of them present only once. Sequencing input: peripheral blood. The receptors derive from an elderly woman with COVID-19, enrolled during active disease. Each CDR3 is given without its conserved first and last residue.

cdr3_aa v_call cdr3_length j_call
ASSYGLAGGPELF TRBV28 13 TRBJ2-2
ASSIRVIYGYT TRBV19 11 TRBJ1-2
ASSLAGTGQETQY TRBV7-2 13 TRBJ2-5
ASSQDGGLAGSTDTQY TRBV14 16 TRBJ2-3
ASSLGQGGRRRFTEAF TRBV14 16 TRBJ1-1
ASSFGSGAYNEQF TRBV7-3 13 TRBJ2-1
ASSLSSSSVTEAF TRBV7-2 13 TRBJ1-1
ASSWVVSGSPTNEKLF TRBV5-8 16 TRBJ1-4
ASSQDGVVGGPYEQY TRBV4-2 15 TRBJ2-7
ASIKDRAWSEAF TRBV19 12 TRBJ1-1
ASSLVLAAYNEQF TRBV5-1 13 TRBJ2-1
ASSSDLGETQY TRBV6-4 11 TRBJ2-5
ASSQAALAGAVDEQF TRBV4-2 15 TRBJ2-1
ASSAASNREGQY TRBV9 12 TRBJ2-3
AWSWAGWRNTEAF TRBV30 13 TRBJ1-1
ASSIERPHFSTLH TRBV27 13 TRBJ1-6
ASSSLDTLNTEAF TRBV18 13 TRBJ1-1
ASSSAGQDYEQY TRBV5-4 12 TRBJ2-7
ASSLGDRGLVGGYT TRBV5-1 14 TRBJ1-2
ASSSDTTYGYT TRBV5-1 11 TRBJ1-2
ASRWTGSGNQPQH TRBV28 13 TRBJ1-5
ASSIAPGLNTEAF TRBV19 13 TRBJ1-1
ASSFGLLEY TRBV6-2/TRBV6-3 9 TRBJ2-5
ASSPRLAGGLPIQY TRBV7-9 14 TRBJ2-4
ATSPGQGDIGELF TRBV24-1 13 TRBJ2-2
ASGHREGYGYT TRBV27 11 TRBJ1-2
ASSYLSQGGYGYT TRBV6-5 13 TRBJ1-2
ASSLSGVNTDTQY TRBV5-1 13 TRBJ2-3
ASSTPGSRGYT TRBV6-5 11 TRBJ1-2
ASSQLAGSTNEQF TRBV6-4 13 TRBJ2-1
ATSRDRDRGYNEQF TRBV15 14 TRBJ2-1
ASSAGVGYNSPLH TRBV5-6 13 TRBJ1-6
ASSARAGSMNTEAF TRBV18 14 TRBJ1-1
ASSLNVGGGLETQY TRBV28 14 TRBJ2-5
ASSLGTSMGDEQF TRBV5-4 13 TRBJ2-1
ASSQDFQGNYGYT TRBV4-2 13 TRBJ1-2